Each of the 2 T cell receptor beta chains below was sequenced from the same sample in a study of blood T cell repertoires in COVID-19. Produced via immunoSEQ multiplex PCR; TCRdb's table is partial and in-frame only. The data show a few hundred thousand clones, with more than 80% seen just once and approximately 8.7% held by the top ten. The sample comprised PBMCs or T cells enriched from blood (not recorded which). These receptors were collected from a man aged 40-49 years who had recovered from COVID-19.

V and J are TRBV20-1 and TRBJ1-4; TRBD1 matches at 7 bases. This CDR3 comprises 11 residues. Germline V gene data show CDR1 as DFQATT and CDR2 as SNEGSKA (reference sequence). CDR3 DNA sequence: TGCGGGACAGCAACTAATGAAAAACTGTTTTTT. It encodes CGTATNEKLFF.

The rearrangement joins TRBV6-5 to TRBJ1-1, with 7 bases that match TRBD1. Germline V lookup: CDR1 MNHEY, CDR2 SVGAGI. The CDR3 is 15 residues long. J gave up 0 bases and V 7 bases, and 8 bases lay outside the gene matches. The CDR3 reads CASKTTGMVNTEAFF. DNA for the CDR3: TGTGCCAGCAAGACGACAGGGATGGTGAACACTGAAGCTTTCTTT.